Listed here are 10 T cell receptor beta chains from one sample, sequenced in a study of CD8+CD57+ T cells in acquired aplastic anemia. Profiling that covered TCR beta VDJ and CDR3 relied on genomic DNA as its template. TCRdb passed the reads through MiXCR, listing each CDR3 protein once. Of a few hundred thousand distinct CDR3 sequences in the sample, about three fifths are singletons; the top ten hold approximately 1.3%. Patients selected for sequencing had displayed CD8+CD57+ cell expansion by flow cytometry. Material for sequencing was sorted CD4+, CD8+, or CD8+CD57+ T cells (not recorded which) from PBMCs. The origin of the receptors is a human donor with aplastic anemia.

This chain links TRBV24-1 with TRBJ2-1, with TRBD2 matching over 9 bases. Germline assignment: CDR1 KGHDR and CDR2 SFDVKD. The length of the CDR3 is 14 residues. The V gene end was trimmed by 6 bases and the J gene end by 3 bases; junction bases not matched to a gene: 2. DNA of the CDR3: TGTGCCACCAGTCTAGCGGGAAGCTACAATGAGCAGTTCTTC. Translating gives CATSLAGSYNEQFF.

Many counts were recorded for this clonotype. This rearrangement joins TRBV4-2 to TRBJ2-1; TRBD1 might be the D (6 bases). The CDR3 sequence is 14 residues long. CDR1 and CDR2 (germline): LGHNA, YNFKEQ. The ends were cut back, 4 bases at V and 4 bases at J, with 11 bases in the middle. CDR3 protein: CASSPGQLYNEQFF. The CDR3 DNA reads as TGTGCCAGCAGCCCAGGACAGCTTTACAATGAGCAGTTCTTC.

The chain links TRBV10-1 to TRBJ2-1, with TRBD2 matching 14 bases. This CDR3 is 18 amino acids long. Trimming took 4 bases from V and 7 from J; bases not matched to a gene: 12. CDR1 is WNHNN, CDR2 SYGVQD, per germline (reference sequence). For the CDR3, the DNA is TGCGCCAGCAGTGCGAAGGGACTAGCGGGAGTCCCTACTAATGAGCAGTTCTTC. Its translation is CASSAKGLAGVPTNEQFF.

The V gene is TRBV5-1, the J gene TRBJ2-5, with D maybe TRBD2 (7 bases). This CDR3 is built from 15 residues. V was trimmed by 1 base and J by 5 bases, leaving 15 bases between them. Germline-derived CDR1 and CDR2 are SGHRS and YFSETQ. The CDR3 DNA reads TGCGCCAGCAGCTTGTTCGGGGGGCGAGAGGAGACCCAGTACTTC. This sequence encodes CASSLFGGREETQYF.

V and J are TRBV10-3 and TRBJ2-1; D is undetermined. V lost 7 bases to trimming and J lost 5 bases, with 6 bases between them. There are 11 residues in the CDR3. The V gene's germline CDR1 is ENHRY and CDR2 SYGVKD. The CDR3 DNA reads TGTGCCATCAAAAGAAACAATGAGCAGTTCTTC. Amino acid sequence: CAIKRNNEQFF.

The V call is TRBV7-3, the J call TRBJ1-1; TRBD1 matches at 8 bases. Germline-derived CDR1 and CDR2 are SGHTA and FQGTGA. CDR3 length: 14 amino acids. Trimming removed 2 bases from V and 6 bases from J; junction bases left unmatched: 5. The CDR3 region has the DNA TGTGCCAGCAGCTTACATCAGGGGGCCCCTGAAGCTTTCTTT. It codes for CASSLHQGAPEAFF.

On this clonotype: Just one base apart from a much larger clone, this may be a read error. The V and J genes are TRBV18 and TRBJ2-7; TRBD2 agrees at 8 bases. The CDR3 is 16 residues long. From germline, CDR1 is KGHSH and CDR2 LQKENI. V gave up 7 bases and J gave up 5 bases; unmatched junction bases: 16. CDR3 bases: TGTGCCAGCTTACTTTACAAGGGCGGGAGGACAAACGAGCAGTACTTC. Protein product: CASLLYKGGRTNEQYF.

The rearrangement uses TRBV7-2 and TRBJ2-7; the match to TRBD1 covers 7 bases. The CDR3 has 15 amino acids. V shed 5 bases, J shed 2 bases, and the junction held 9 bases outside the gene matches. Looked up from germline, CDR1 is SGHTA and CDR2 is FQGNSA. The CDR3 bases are TGTGCCAGCAGCCAAGAAGGGACAGTTGCCTACGAGCAGTACTTC. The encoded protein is CASSQEGTVAYEQYF. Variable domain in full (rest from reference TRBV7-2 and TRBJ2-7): GAGVSQSPSNKVTEKGKDVELRCDPISGHTALYWYRQSLGQGLEFLIYFQGNSAPDKSGLPSDRFSAERTGGSVSTLTIQRTQQEDSAVYLCASSQEGTVAYEQYFGPGTRLTVT.

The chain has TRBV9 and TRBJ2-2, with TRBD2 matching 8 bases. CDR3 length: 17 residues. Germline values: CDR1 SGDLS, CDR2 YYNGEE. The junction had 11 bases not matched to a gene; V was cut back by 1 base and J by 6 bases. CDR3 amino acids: CASSVKAGDRSAGELFF. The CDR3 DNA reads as TGTGCCAGCAGCGTAAAAGCGGGAGATCGATCGGCCGGGGAGCTGTTTTTT.

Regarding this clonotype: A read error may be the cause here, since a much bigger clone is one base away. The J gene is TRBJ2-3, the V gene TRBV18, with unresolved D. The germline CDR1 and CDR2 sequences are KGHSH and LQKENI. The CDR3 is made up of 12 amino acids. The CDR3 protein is CANSLYADTQYF. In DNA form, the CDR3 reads TGTGCCAACTCACTTTATGCAGATACGCAGTATTTT.